The clone carrying this T cell receptor beta chain was observed many times. The antigen remains undetermined. This record comes from a study of identical twins. Whole-study results and caveats: Twin sharing of out-of-frame TCR alpha was underestimated by models in monozygotic pairs. Cross-sectional statistics underpinned the conclusions; the same donors were not followed. Within beta out-of-frame sequences, the excess sharing observed between twins was weaker. Zero-insertion results could be subject to partial confounding by invariant MAIT and iNKT cells.

The ends lost 4 bases at V and 2 bases at J; junction bases unmatched: 2. Per the germline V gene, CDR1 is DFQATT and CDR2 is SNEGSKA (reference sequence). The CDR3 contains 13 residues. TCRdb reprocessed the 5' RACE reads via MiXCR and lists one record per CDR3 protein. In the table there are a few hundred thousand distinct CDR3 sequences, roughly a tenth of which are singletons. This sequence originates from a man in his fifties in good health. The chain recombines TRBV20-1 with TRBJ1-2; 9 bases map to TRBD1. Input material: memory T cells sorted from blood. The CDR3 bases are TGCAGTGCTACCGGGACAGGGAACTATGGCTACACCTTC. Protein sequence: CSATGTGNYGYTF.